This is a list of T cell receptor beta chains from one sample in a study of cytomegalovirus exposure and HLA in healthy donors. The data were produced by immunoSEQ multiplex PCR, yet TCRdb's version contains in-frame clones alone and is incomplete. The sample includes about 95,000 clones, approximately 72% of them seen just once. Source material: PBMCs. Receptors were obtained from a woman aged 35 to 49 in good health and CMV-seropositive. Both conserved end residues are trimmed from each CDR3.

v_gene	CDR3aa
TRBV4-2	ASSQTGLQKDTQY
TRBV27	ASSLSLAGYQSSYNEQF
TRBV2	ASSVAGGLDTQY
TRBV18	ASSPPDSPYGYT
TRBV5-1	ASSQGTGRNNEQF
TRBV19	ASSNSGTENNQPQH
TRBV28	ATTNQIAGGLTAYEQY
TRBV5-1	ASSLEEGRNTEAF
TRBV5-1	ASSLTSGNGETQY
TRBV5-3	ARTRQGSPSGPLFQNTIY
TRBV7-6	ASSEGLASSTDTQY
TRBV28	ASSSGQGAEQY
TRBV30	AWSVPWVQGSTPYT
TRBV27	ASRLAGGSYEQY
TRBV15	ATSYGTGSTYEQY
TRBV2	ASSQRPTGGSEAF
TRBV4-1	ASSRRGQAYEQY
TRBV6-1	ASTRTGVDEKLF
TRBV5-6	ASRGPLNIQY
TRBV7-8	ASSRRPGNEQF
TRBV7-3	ASSLTGNTEAF
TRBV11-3	ASSLDRYEQY
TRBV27	ASRLQGGREKLF
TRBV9	ASSEGQAPNYGYT
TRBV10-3	AISESQGNTEAF
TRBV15	ATTDGLARATDTQY
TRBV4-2	ASSQTGGRITDTQY